This TCR beta chain is from a study of T cells after somatic rescue of genetic block. Profiling relied on immunoSEQ multiplex PCR, and the TCRdb table lists in-frame clones only, not all of them. This sample has 85,000 to 100,000 clones; 85% to 90% occur once, and the top ten carry approximately 1.5%. J was trimmed by 4 bases and V by 5 bases; bases with no gene match: 8. Germline-derived CDR1 and CDR2 are MNHEY and SMNVEV (reference sequence). The length of the CDR3 is 16 residues. This clone was detected once. The chain employs TRBV27 and TRBJ2-1, with 10 bases aligning to TRBD2. The sequence was obtained from a woman aged 18-30 years. The sequencing sample was made of peripheral blood mononuclear cells (PBMCs). CDR3 protein: CASSPLAGGSYNEQFF. The CDR3 DNA is TGTGCCAGCAGTCCCTTAGCGGGAGGATCGTACAATGAGCAGTTCTTC.